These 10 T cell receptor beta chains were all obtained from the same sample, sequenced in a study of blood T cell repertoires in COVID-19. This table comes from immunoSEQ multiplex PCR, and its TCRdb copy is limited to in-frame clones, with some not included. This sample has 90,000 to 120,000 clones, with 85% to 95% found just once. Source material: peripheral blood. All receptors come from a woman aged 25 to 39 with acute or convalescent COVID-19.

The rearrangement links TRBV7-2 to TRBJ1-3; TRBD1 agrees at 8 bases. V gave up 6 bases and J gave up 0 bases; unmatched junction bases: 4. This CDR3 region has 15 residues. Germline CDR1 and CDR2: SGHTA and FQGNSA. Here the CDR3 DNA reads TGTGCCAGCAGGAGGGACAGGAGCTCTGGAAACACCATATATTTT. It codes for CASRRDRSSGNTIYF.

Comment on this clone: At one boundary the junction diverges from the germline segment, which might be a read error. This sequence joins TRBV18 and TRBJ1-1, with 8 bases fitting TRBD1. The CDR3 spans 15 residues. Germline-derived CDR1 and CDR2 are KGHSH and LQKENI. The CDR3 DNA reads TGTGCCGGCTCAGGAGGGACAGGTCGTCTTGCTGAAGCTTTCTTT. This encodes CAGSGGTGRLAEAFF.

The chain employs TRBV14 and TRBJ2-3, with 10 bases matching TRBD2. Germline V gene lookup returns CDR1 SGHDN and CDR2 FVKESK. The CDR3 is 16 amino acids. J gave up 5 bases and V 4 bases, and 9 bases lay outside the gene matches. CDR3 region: CASSRPLAGAEDTQYF. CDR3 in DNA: TGTGCCAGCAGCCGACCCCTAGCGGGGGCTGAAGATACGCAGTATTTT.

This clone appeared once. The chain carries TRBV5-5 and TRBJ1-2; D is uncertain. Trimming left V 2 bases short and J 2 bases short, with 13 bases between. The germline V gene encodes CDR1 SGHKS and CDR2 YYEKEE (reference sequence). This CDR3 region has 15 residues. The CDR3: CASSFTTTPNYGYTF. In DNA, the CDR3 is TGTGCCAGCAGCTTCACCACTACCCCCAACTATGGCTACACCTTC. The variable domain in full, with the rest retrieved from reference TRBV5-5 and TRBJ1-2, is DAGVTQSPTHLIKTRGQQVTLRCSPISGHKSVSWYQQVLGQGPQFIFQYYEKEERGRGNFPDRFSARQFPNYSSELNVNALLLGDSALYLCASSFTTTPNYGYTFGSGTRLTVV.

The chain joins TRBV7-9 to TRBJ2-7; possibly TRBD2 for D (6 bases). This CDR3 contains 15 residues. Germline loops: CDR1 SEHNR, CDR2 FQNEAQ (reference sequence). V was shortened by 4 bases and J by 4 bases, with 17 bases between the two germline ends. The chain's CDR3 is CASSSYQGGAYEQYF. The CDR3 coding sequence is TGTGCCAGCAGCTCCTATCAGGGAGGAGCTTACGAGCAGTACTTC.

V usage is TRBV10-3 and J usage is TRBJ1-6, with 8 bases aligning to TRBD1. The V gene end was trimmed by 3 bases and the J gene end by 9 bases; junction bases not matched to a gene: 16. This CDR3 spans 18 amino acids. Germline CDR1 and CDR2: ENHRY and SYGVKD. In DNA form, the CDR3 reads TGTGCCATCAGTGACGCGGAACAGGGGGGCCCTTTAAGTTCACCCCTCCACTTT. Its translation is CAISDAEQGGPLSSPLHF.

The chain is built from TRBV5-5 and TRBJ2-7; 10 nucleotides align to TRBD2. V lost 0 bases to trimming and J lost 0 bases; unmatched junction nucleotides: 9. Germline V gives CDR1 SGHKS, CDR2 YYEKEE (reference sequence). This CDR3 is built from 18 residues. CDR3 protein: CASSLGLAGALSSYEQYF. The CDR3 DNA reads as TGTGCCAGCAGCTTGGGGCTAGCGGGGGCCCTGAGCTCCTACGAGCAGTACTTC.

The CDR3 bases are TGTGCCTGGCATGGCGGGGGGGGAGTGGAGACCCAGTACTTC. Protein sequence: CAWHGGGGVETQYF. J is TRBJ2-5 and V is TRBV30; 9 nucleotides align to TRBD2. Germline CDR1 GTSNPN, CDR2 SVGIG (reference sequence). The V gene end was trimmed by 5 bases and the J gene end by 5 bases; junction bases not matched to a gene: 9. This CDR3 region has 14 residues.

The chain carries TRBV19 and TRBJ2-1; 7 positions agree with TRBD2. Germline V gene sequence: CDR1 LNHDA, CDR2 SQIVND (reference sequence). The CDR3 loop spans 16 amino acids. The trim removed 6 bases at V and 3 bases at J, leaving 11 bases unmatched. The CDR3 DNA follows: TGTGCCAGTAGGGGTCCTACTAGCGAAGACTACAATGAGCAGTTCTTC. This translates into CASRGPTSEDYNEQFF.

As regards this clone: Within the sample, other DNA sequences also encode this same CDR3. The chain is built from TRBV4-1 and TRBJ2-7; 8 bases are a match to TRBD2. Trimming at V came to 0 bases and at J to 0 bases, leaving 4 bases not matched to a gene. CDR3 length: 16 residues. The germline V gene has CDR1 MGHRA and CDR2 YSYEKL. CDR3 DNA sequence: TGCGCCAGCAGCCAAGATTCTAGCGGGCGCTCCTACGAGCAGTACTTC. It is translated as CASSQDSSGRSYEQYF.